The next 17 T cell receptor beta chains were all read from a single sample in a study of control samples from healthy donors and cancer patients. Clones were read by immunoSEQ multiplex PCR, and TCRdb kept only the in-frame ones, dropping some. The sample shows approximately 180,000 clones, approximately 91% of them seen only once. The sample consisted of blood. Every receptor here comes from a woman between 35 and 50 years old in good health.

CDR3: CASSDRWGGNSPLHF. DNA for the CDR3: TGTGCCAGCAGTGATCGGTGGGGGGGCAATTCACCCCTCCACTTT. The gene calls are TRBV2 and TRBJ1-6; D is perhaps TRBD1 (6 bases). The CDR3 length is 15 residues. Trimming left V 3 bases short and J 7 bases short, with 13 bases between. The germline V gene encodes CDR1 SNHLY and CDR2 FYNNEI.

The chain combines TRBV11-2 with TRBJ2-5; either TRBD1 or TRBD2 may fit D (6 bases each). Germline CDR1 is SGHAT and CDR2 is FQNNGV. CDR3 size: 14 residues. V shed 5 bases and J shed 5 bases, with 15 bases lying between them. Here the CDR3 DNA reads TGTGCCAGCAGCCCCCCGGGGGCGGCGGAGACCCAGTACTTC. Translation gives CASSPPGAAETQYF. The entire variable domain, with the rest obtained from reference TRBV11-2 and TRBJ2-5, is as follows: EAGVAQSPRYKIIEKRQSVAFWCNPISGHATLYWYQQILGQGPKLLIQFQNNGVVDDSQLPKDRFSAERLKGVDSTLKIQPAKLEDSAVYLCASSPPGAAETQYFGPGTRLLVL.

This chain links TRBV6-5 with TRBJ2-5; D is unclear. CDR3 size: 14 residues. Germline-derived CDR1 and CDR2 are MNHEY and SVGAGI. Trimming shortened V by 6 bases and J by 1 base, and 12 bases separated the two germline ends. As DNA, the CDR3 is TGTGCCAGCAGGACTTTGCGCCCCCAAGAGACCCAGTACTTC. Its translation is CASRTLRPQETQYF.

The rearrangement joins TRBV9 to TRBJ1-5; D uncertain. Trimming removed 2 bases from V and 1 base from J, with 7 bases in between. Germline assignment: CDR1 SGDLS and CDR2 YYNGEE. This CDR3 has 14 amino acids. The CDR3 loop is CASSVGLSNQPQHF. The CDR3 region has the DNA TGTGCCAGCAGCGTCGGACTGAGCAATCAGCCCCAGCATTTT. Full variable domain (rest looked up from reference TRBV9 and TRBJ1-5): DSGVTQTPKHLITATGQRVTLRCSPRSGDLSVYWYQQSLDQGLQFLIQYYNGEERAKGNILERFSAQQFPDLHSELNLSSLELGDSALYFCASSVGLSNQPQHFGDGTRLSIL.

The chain uses TRBV27 and TRBJ1-4; D remains ambiguous. V was pared by 6 bases and J by 4 bases, with 9 bases between. The CDR3 spans 13 residues. Germline-derived CDR1 and CDR2 are MNHEY and SMNVEV (reference sequence). The CDR3 nucleotides read TGTGCCAGCAGGCGAAGTCTTAATGAAAAACTGTTTTTT. Encoded protein: CASRRSLNEKLFF.

Here the CDR3 reads CASSLRQGGGNTIYF. CDR3 nucleotide sequence: TGTGCCAGCAGCCTCCGACAGGGGGGTGGAAACACCATATATTTT. This sequence joins TRBV11-2 and TRBJ1-3; 9 bases match TRBD1. CDR1 is SGHAT and CDR2 is FQNNGV in the germline V gene. With V trimmed by 5 bases and J by 3 bases, 5 bases remained unmatched. The CDR3 has 15 residues.

The V and J genes are TRBV19 and TRBJ2-7, with 8 bases matching TRBD1. With 3 bases clipped from V and 3 bases from J, the junction kept 22 bases outside the gene matches. Germline V CDR1 and CDR2: LNHDA, SQIVND (reference sequence). CDR3 length: 20 amino acids. The DNA for the CDR3 is TGTGCCAGTAGTATGAAGAGTGGGCTTCAGGGGGCATCAGGAGGCTACGAGCAGTACTTC. Its protein is CASSMKSGLQGASGGYEQYF.

The V and J genes are TRBV5-1 and TRBJ2-5; D tentatively reads TRBD1 or TRBD2 (6 bases each). The CDR3 covers 14 residues. CDR1 and CDR2 (germline): SGHRS, YFSETQ. V lost 2 bases to trimming and J lost 4 bases, with 12 bases between them. CDR3: CASSFEGGPETQYF. As DNA, the CDR3 is TGCGCCAGCAGCTTTGAAGGGGGGCCAGAGACCCAGTACTTC.

The chain links TRBV5-6 to TRBJ2-7, with D perhaps given as TRBD1 or TRBD2 (6 bases each). CDR3 length: 14 amino acids. Germline V gene sequence: CDR1 SGHDT, CDR2 YYEEEE. Trimming removed 1 base at V and 3 bases at J, with 11 bases between. The CDR3 nucleotides are TGTGCCAGCAGCTTGATGCGGGACAACTACGAGCAGTACTTC. Amino acid sequence: CASSLMRDNYEQYF.

The rearrangement joins TRBV5-1 to TRBJ2-2; D uncertain. The length of the CDR3 is 11 residues. Germline V gene sequence: CDR1 SGHRS, CDR2 YFSETQ. Trimming removed 5 bases at V and 8 bases at J, with 7 bases between. CDR3 loop: CASREGGELFF. Here the CDR3 DNA reads TGCGCCAGCAGAGAAGGGGGGGAGCTGTTTTTT.

In DNA form, the CDR3 reads TGTGCCAGCAGTCCGTCGGGTGGCTATGGCTACACCTTC. Its protein product is CASSPSGGYGYTF. The chain recombines TRBV12-3 or TRBV12-4 with TRBJ1-2; D call uncertain. This CDR3 region has 13 residues. V was trimmed by 5 bases and J by 4 bases, leaving 11 bases between them.

The CDR3 sequence is CASSYSSRVRELFF. The CDR3 bases are TGTGCCAGCAGTTACTCCTCTAGGGTACGGGAGCTGTTTTTT. V is TRBV6-5 and J is TRBJ2-2, with D uncertain. Per the germline V gene, CDR1 is MNHEY and CDR2 is SVGAGI. Trimming removed 0 bases at V and 9 bases at J, with 11 bases between. This CDR3 has 14 residues.

CDR3 bases: TGTGCCAGCAGCCCACCGGCCACGTACGAGCAGTACTTC. Its protein product is CASSPPATYEQYF. The chain has TRBV7-8 and TRBJ2-7; D gene unclear. V lost 5 bases and J lost 4, with 12 bases in between. Germline CDR1 SGHVS, CDR2 FQNEAQ. The CDR3 runs 13 residues.

V and J are TRBV12-3 or TRBV12-4 and TRBJ2-5, with 7 positions matching TRBD1. There are 13 residues in the CDR3. V lost 5 bases, J lost 2 bases, and 2 bases stayed unmatched. The CDR3, as DNA: TGTGCCAGCAGTCGGGACAGACAAGAGACCCAGTACTTC. Amino acid sequence: CASSRDRQETQYF.

The chain is built from TRBV29-1 and TRBJ1-2; 7 nucleotides align to TRBD1. This CDR3 is 16 amino acids long. The V and J ends lost 5 bases and 4 bases, in that order; junction bases with no gene match: 16. The V gene's germline CDR1 is SQVTM and CDR2 ANQGSEA. Here the CDR3 reads CSVPSPSGDSLYGYTF. CDR3 sequence (DNA): TGCAGCGTTCCAAGTCCATCCGGGGACAGCCTCTATGGCTACACCTTC.

J is TRBJ1-2 and V is TRBV13; D unresolved. The V end lost 3 bases, the J end lost 8 bases, and 10 bases lay between the germline ends. The CDR3 length is 12 residues. Germline lookup yields CDR1 PRHDT and CDR2 FYEKMQ (reference sequence). This CDR3 reads CASSFQGQGYTF. The CDR3 region has the DNA TGTGCCAGCAGCTTTCAAGGTCAAGGCTACACCTTC.

The CDR3, as DNA: TGTGCCAGCAGTGGGACTAGGGAAGATACGCAGTATTTT. Translation gives CASSGTREDTQYF. The chain uses TRBV2 and TRBJ2-3, with 7 bases identical to TRBD2. This CDR3 spans 13 amino acids. Unmatched junction bases numbered 3, after V lost 4 bases and J lost 5 bases. CDR1 is SNHLY, CDR2 FYNNEI, per germline.